A selection of T cell receptor beta chains follows, all from one sample in a study of cytomegalovirus exposure and HLA in healthy donors. Sequencing used immunoSEQ multiplex PCR; TCRdb keeps in-frame clones, though not all of them. This sample carries 75,000 to 90,000 clones, 70% to 85% of them seen once, and the ten largest clones take roughly 13%. Sequencing was carried out using PBMCs. The receptor source for this set is a human donor in good health. CDR3s include the opening cysteine and the closing phenylalanine or tryptophan. D genes are given only for firm matches. Clone size is shown for a subset of rows, as once, few, many or a class of expanded clone.

length: 13; D: -; J: TRBJ2-7; V: TRBV10-2; size: -; DNA: TGCGCCAGCAATCATGGTAGCGTGGACGAGCAGTACTTC; CDR3: CASNHGSVDEQYF
length: 14; D: -; J: TRBJ2-3; V: TRBV30; size: -; DNA: TGTGCCTGGAGTGTAGGGACTAGCACAGATACGCAGTATTTT; CDR3: CAWSVGTSTDTQYF
length: 16; D: TRBD2; J: TRBJ2-1; V: TRBV4-1; size: -; DNA: TGCGCCAGCAGCCAAACAGCGGGGGGGAGATACAATGAGCAGTTCTTC; CDR3: CASSQTAGGRYNEQFF
length: 14; D: TRBD1; J: TRBJ1-1; V: TRBV5-6; size: -; DNA: TGTGCCAGCAGCTGGGGACAGACTAACACTGAAGCTTTCTTT; CDR3: CASSWGQTNTEAFF
length: 15; D: -; J: TRBJ1-2; V: TRBV5-4; size: once; DNA: TGTGCCAGCAGCTTGGAGGCGGGAGGGATCTATGGCTACACCTTC; CDR3: CASSLEAGGIYGYTF
length: 14; D: TRBD2; J: TRBJ2-1; V: TRBV5-6; size: -; DNA: TGTGCCAGCATTATAGCGGGGGGGGGCAATGAGCAGTTCTTC; CDR3: CASIIAGGGNEQFF
length: 12; D: -; J: TRBJ2-7; V: TRBV18; size: -; DNA: TGTGCCAGCTCAGAGGGGGTGGGCGAGCAGTACTTC; CDR3: CASSEGVGEQYF
length: 16; D: TRBD1; J: TRBJ1-1; V: TRBV10-1; size: many; DNA: TGCGCCAGCAGTGGGGGACAGGGTACCATGAACACTGAAGCTTTCTTT; CDR3: CASSGGQGTMNTEAFF
length: 13; D: TRBD1; J: TRBJ1-1; V: TRBV7-9; size: medium-sized; DNA: TGTGCCAGCAGTGAACAGGGGTTGGCTGAAGCTTTCTTT; CDR3: CASSEQGLAEAFF
length: 15; D: -; J: TRBJ1-1; V: TRBV7-9; size: -; DNA: TGTGCCAGCAGCTTAGATTGGAGATTGAACACTGAAGCTTTCTTT; CDR3: CASSLDWRLNTEAFF
length: 15; D: -; J: TRBJ2-5; V: TRBV4-3; size: -; DNA: TGCGCCAGCAGCCCCCGGGAGTCCCAAACAGGGACCCAGTACTTC; CDR3: CASSPRESQTGTQYF
length: 14; D: -; J: TRBJ1-1; V: TRBV18; size: -; DNA: TGTGCCAGCTCAACAACAGGAGACCCTTCGGAAGCTTTCTTT; CDR3: CASSTTGDPSEAFF
length: 15; D: TRBD1; J: TRBJ1-5; V: TRBV7-2; size: few; DNA: TGTGCCAGCAGCCAGGGACAGAGAAGCAATCAGCCCCAGCATTTT; CDR3: CASSQGQRSNQPQHF